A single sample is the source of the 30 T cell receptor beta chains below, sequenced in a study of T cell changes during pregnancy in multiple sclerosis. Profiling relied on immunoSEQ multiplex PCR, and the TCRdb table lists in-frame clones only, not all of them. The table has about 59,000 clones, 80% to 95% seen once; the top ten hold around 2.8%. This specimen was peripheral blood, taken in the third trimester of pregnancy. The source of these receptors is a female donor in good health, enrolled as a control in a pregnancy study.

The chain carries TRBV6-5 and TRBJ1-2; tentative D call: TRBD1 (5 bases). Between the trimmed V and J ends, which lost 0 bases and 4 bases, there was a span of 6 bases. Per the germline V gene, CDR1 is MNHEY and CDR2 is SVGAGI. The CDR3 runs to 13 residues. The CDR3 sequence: CASSYSDTYGYTF. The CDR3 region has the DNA TGTGCCAGCAGTTACTCGGACACCTATGGCTACACCTTC.

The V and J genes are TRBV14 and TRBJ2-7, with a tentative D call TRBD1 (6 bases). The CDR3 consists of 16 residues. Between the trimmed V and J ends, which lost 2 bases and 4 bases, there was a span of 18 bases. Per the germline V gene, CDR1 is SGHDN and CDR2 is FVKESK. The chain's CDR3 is CASSQSMGQGSYEQYF. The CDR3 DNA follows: TGTGCCAGCAGCCAAAGTATGGGCCAGGGGTCGTACGAGCAGTACTTC. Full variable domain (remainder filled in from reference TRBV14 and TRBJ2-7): EAGVTQFPSHSVIEKGQTVTLRCDPISGHDNLYWYRRVMGKEIKFLLHFVKESKQDESGMPNNRFLAERTGGTYSTLKVQPAELEDSGVYFCASSQSMGQGSYEQYFGPGTRLTVT.

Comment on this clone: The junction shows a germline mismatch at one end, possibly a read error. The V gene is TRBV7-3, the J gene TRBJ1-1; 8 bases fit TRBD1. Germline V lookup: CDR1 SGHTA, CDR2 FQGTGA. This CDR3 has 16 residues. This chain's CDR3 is CASSLKGTGFNTEAFF. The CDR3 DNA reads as TGTGCCAGCAGTTTAAAGGGGACAGGCTTCAACACTGAAGCTTTCTTT.

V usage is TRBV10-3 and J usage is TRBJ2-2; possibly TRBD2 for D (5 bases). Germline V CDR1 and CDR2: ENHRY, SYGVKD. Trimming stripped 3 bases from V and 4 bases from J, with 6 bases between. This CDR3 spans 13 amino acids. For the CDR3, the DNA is TGTGCCATCAGTGAAGGACTCACCGGGGAGCTGTTTTTT. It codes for CAISEGLTGELFF.

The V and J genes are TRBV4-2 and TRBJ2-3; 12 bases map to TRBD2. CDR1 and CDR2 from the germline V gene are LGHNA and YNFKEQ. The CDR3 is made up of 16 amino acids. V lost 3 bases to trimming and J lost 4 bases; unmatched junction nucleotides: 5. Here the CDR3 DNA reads TGTGCCAGCAGCCAGGAGACTAGCGGGGGCGCAGATACGCAGTATTTT. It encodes CASSQETSGGADTQYF.

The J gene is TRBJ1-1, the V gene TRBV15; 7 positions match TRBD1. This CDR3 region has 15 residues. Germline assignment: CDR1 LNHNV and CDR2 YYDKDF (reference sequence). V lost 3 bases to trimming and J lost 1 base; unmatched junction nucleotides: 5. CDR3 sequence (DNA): TGTGCCACCAGCAGCCAGGGGGACCGGAACACTGAAGCTTTCTTT. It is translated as CATSSQGDRNTEAFF.

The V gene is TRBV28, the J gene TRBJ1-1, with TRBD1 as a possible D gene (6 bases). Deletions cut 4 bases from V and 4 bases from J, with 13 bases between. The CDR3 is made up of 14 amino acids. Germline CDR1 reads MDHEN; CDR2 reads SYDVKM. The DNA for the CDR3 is TGTGCCAGCAGTTGGGGGCGAGGGGGCACTGAAGCTTTCTTT. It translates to CASSWGRGGTEAFF.

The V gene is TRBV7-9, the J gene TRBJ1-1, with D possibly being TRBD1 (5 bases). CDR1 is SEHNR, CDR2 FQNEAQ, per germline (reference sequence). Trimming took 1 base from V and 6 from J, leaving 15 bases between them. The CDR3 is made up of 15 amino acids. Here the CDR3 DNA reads TGTGCCAGCAGCTTAGTGAAGGGGTCGGGGGCTGAAGCTTTCTTT. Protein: CASSLVKGSGAEAFF.

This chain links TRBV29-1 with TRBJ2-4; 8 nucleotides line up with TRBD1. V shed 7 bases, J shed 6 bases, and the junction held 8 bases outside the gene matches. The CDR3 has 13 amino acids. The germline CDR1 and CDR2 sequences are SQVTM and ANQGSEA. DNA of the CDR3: TGCAGCGCAGGGGGCCGGTCGGGAAACATTCAGTACTTC. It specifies CSAGGRSGNIQYF.

The CDR3 DNA reads TGTGCCAGCTCACCACCGAGTGTTTCCTACGAGCAGTACTTC. It translates to CASSPPSVSYEQYF. V gene TRBV18 combines with J gene TRBJ2-7; no clear D gene. This CDR3 is 14 amino acids long. Germline CDR1 is KGHSH and CDR2 is LQKENI. V was clipped by 0 bases and J by 1 base, with 7 bases between them.

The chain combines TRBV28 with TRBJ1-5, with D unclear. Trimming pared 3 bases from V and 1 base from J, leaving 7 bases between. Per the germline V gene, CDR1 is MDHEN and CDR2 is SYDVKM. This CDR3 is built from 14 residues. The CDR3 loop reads CASSLQQSNQPQHF. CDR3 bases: TGTGCCAGCAGTTTGCAACAGAGCAATCAGCCCCAGCATTTT.

In DNA, the CDR3 is TGTGCCAGCAGCTTGTCTGTTAGGAACACCGGGGAGCTGTTTTTT. Translating gives CASSLSVRNTGELFF. This chain joins TRBV5-4 and TRBJ2-2, with unresolved D. The CDR3 is 15 residues long. Trimming cost V 1 base and J 1 base, with 8 bases left between them. Germline V gene lookup returns CDR1 SGHNT and CDR2 YYREEE (reference sequence). Full variable domain (outside the CDR3, taken from reference TRBV5-4 and TRBJ2-2): ETGVTQSPTHLIKTRGQQVTLRCSSQSGHNTVSWYQQALGQGPQFIFQYYREEENGRGNFPPRFSGLQFPNYSSELNVNALELDDSALYLCASSLSVRNTGELFFGEGSRLTVL.

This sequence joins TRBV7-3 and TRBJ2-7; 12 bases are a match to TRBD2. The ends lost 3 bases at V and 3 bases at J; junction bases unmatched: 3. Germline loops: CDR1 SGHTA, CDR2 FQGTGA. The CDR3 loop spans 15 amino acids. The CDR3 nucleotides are TGTGCCAGCAGCTTCGGACTAGCGGGAAACTACGAGCAGTACTTC. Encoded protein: CASSFGLAGNYEQYF.

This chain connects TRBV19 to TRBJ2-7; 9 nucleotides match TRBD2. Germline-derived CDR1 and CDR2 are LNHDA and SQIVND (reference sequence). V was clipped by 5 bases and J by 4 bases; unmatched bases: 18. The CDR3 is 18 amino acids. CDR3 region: CASSGGTAPVSGGYEQYF. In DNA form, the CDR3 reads TGTGCCAGTAGTGGGGGGACGGCTCCAGTCAGCGGGGGGTACGAGCAGTACTTC.

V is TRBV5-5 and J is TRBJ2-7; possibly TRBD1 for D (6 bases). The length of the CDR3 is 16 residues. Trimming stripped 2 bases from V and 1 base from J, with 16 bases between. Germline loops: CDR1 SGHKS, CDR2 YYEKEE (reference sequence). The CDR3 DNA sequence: TGTGCCAGCAGCTTTTCGCCGGCCCAGGGGTCCTACGAGCAGTACTTC. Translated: CASSFSPAQGSYEQYF.

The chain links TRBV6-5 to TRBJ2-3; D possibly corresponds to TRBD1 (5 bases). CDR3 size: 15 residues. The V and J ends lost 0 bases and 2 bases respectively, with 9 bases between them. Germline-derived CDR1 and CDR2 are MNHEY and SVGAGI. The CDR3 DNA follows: TGTGCCAGCAGTTACTCGGACACACACACAGATACGCAGTATTTT. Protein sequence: CASSYSDTHTDTQYF.

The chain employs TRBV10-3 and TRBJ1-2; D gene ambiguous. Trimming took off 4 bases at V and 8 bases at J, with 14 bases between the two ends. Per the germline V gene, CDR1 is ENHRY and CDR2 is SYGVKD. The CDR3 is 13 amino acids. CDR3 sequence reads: CAISGTSEEGYTF. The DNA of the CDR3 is TGTGCCATCAGTGGGACTTCGGAGGAAGGCTACACCTTC.

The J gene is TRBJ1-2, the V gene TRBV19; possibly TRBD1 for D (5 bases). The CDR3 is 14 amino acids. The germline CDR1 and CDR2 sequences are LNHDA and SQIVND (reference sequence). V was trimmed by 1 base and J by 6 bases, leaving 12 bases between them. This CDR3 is CASSIGGGADGYTF. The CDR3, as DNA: TGTGCCAGTAGTATAGGAGGAGGGGCCGATGGCTACACCTTC.

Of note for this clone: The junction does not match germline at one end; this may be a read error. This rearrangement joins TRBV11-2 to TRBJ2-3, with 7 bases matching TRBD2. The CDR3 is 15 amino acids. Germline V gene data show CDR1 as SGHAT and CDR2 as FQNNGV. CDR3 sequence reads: CASSSSGSSIDTQYF. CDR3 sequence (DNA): TGTGCCAGCAGCTCTAGCGGTTCTAGCATAGATACGCAGTATTTT.

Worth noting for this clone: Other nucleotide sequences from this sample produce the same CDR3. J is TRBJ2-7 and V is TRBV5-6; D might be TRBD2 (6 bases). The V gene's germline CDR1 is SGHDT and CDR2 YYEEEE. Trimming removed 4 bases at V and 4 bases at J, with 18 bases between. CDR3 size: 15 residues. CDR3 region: CASSPHSGNAYEQYF. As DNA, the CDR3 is TGTGCCAGCAGCCCCCATAGCGGAAATGCATACGAGCAGTACTTC.

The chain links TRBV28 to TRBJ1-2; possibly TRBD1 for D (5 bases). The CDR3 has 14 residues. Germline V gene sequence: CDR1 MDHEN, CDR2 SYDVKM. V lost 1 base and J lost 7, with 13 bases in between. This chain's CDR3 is CASSLSGPGGGYTF. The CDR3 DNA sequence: TGTGCCAGCAGTTTATCGGGGCCGGGAGGTGGCTACACCTTC.

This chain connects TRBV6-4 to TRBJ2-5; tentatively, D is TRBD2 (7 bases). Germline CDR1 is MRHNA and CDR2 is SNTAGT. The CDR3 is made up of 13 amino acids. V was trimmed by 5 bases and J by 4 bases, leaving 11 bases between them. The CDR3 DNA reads TGTGCCAGCAGTCGGGGGGCCGGAGAGACCCAGTACTTC. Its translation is CASSRGAGETQYF.

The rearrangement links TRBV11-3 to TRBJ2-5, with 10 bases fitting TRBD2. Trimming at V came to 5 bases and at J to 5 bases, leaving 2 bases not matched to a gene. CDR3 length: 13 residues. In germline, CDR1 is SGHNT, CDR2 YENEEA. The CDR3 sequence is CASSSSGRETQYF. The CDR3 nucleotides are TGTGCCAGCAGCAGTAGCGGGAGGGAGACCCAGTACTTC.

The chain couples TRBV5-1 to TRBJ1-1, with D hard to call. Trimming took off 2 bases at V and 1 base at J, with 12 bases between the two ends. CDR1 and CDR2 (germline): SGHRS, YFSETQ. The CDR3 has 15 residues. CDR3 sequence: CASSFSRLTNTEAFF. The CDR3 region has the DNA TGCGCCAGCAGCTTTAGCCGGCTCACGAACACTGAAGCTTTCTTT.

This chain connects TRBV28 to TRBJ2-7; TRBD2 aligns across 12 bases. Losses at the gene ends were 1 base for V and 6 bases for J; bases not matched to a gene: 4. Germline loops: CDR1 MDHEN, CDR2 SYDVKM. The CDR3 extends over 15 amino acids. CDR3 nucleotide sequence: TGTGCCAGCAGTTTATTTGCTAGCGGGAGGGTCGAGCAGTACTTC. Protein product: CASSLFASGRVEQYF.

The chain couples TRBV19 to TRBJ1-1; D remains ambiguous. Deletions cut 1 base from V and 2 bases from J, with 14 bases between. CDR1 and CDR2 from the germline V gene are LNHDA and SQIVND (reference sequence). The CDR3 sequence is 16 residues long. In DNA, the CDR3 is TGTGCCAGTAGTATAGGGCCGGCGGGCGCCAACACTGAAGCTTTCTTT. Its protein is CASSIGPAGANTEAFF.

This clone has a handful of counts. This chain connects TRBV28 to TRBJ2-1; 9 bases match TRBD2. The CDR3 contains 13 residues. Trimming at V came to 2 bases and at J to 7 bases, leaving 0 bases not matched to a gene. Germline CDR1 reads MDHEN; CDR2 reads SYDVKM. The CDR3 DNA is TGTGCCAGCAGTTTAACTAGCGGGAATGAGCAGTTCTTC. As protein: CASSLTSGNEQFF.

DNA of the CDR3: TGTGCCAGCAGCTTAGAGGGCACTCAGCACACTGAAGCTTTCTTT. This translates into CASSLEGTQHTEAFF. J is TRBJ1-1 and V is TRBV11-2; D gene ambiguous. This CDR3 contains 15 residues. The V end was cut by 0 bases, the J end by 3 bases, with 11 bases between. Looked up from germline, CDR1 is SGHAT and CDR2 is FQNNGV.

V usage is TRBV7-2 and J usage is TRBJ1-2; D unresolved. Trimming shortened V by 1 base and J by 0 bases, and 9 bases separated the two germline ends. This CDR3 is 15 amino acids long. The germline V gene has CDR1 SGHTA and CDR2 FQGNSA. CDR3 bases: TGTGCCAGCAGCTTAGGGGCAGCACCTAACTATGGCTACACCTTC. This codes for CASSLGAAPNYGYTF.

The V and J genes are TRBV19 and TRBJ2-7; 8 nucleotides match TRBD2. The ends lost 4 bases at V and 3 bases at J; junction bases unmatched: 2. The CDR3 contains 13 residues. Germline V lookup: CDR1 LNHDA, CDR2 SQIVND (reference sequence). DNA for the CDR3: TGTGCCAGTAGTAGCGGGAGGATCTACGAGCAGTACTTC. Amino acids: CASSSGRIYEQYF. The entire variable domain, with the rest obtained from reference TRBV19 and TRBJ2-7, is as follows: DGGITQSPKYLFRKEGQNVTLSCEQNLNHDAMYWYRQDPGQGLRLIYYSQIVNDFQKGDIAEGYSVSREKKESFPLTVTSAQKNPTAFYLCASSSGRIYEQYFGPGTRLTVT.